This T cell receptor (beta chain) was sequenced during a study of blood T cells in healthy people across ages. The study, taken as a whole, reports: Strong correlation was found linking TCR beta diversity to naive T cell percentage. TCR beta diversity, measured per million T cells, fell in a roughly linear way with age.

Then a second PCR, running roughly 6 to 11 cycles, was carried out with a sample-barcoded 5' primer and a J-beta primer mix. TCRdb fed the 5' RACE reads into MiXCR, producing one record per CDR3 protein. The sample lists almost 1 million distinct CDR3 sequences, about 51% occurring once. The people who gave samples were healthy Caucasians from Russia, aged roughly 6 to 95. Germline V gene sequence: CDR1 MNHEY, CDR2 SVGEGT. The CDR3 length is 14 residues. The V gene end was trimmed by 6 bases and the J gene end by 1 base; junction bases not matched to a gene: 6. Note on this clonotype: What it binds is not known.

The specimen sequenced was blood. The origin of this receptor is a woman aged 55-70 years in good health. The gene calls are TRBV6-2 or TRBV6-3 and TRBJ2-7; 7 nucleotides align to TRBD1. CDR3 loop: CASRRHRGSYEQYF. As DNA, the CDR3 is TGTGCCAGCAGGAGGCACAGGGGATCCTACGAGCAGTACTTC.